This TCR beta chain originates from a study of radiotherapy plus CTLA-4 blockade in lung cancer. In the study overall: Objective responses emerged in around a sixth of patients, and 30% to 40% attained disease control.

Sequenced by immunoSEQ multiplex PCR; TCRdb stores in-frame clones only, minus some. The data hold 56,000 or so clones, with less than 80% observed a single time. General study points: Tumor-origin TCR clones grew in blood after radiotherapy plus ipilimumab. Alongside interferon-beta, early blood T cell clone dynamics were reportedly the best predictor of response.

Concerning this clone itself: What it recognizes is unknown.

CDR3 length: 15 amino acids. Germline V CDR1 and CDR2: PRHDT, FYEKMQ (reference sequence). J gave up 4 bases and V 0 bases, and 4 bases lay outside the gene matches. It was focal radiation plus CTLA-4 blockade with ipilimumab that patients with chemo-refractory metastatic non-small-cell lung cancer received. The chain has TRBV13 and TRBJ1-2; 8 bases are shared with TRBD1. The origin of this receptor is a human donor with non-small cell lung cancer who had a complete response to radiotherapy plus ipilimumab. The sample here was peripheral blood, taken from a patient treated with radiotherapy plus ipilimumab. CDR3 DNA sequence: TGTGCCAGCAGCTTAGGAGGACAGGGTATCTATGGCTACACCTTC. Protein sequence: CASSLGGQGIYGYTF.